The source of this TCR beta chain is a study of identical twins. Overall study findings and caveats: Weaker excess sharing between twins was seen in beta out-of-frame sequences.

The length of the CDR3 is 16 residues. Germline values: CDR1 DFQATT, CDR2 SNEGSKA (reference sequence). V shed 2 bases and J 5 bases; nucleotides not matched to a gene: 12. TCRdb reprocessed the 5' RACE reads with MiXCR, giving one entry per CDR3 protein. Among about 690,000 distinct CDR3 sequences, around 20% were seen once, and the ten largest hold 4.3%. As regards this clonotype: The antigen is not known.

The sample was also linked to a second study, of T cells expressing NK-cell markers. That paper notes: The same clonotypes also predominated in the CD3+CD56-NKG2C+ fraction of a few donors.

The chain combines TRBV20-1 with TRBJ2-5; 9 positions match TRBD1. The receptor's source is a woman younger than 35 in good health. What was sequenced was PBMCs. The CDR3 coding sequence is TGCAGTGCTAGACAGCCCAGGGCGGGACAGGGTGAGACCCAGTACTTC. Translated: CSARQPRAGQGETQYF.